This T cell receptor (beta chain) emerged from a study of T cell responses to AZD1222 COVID-19 vaccine. Regarding this clone: Antigen: not known.

Profiling relied on immunoSEQ multiplex PCR, and the TCRdb table lists in-frame clones only, not all of them. The sample records under 150,000 clones, 82% being singletons. The CDR3 has 14 residues. Trimming cost V 4 bases and J 4 bases, with 13 bases left between them. CDR1 SGHDT and CDR2 YYEEEE come from the germline V gene. Study results and caveats: Repertoires were sampled only after the peak T cell response. Targeting of unmutated variant regions was reportedly seen in nearly half of spike-specific TCRs. Females made up more of the donors, who were largely white British, and clonal diversity may have come out too low. The study found Spike-specific TCR breadth and depth rose after two AZD1222 doses.

The sequence came from an adult in good health. Material: peripheral blood, obtained on day 0 of MenACWY control vaccination. The chain is built from TRBV5-6 and TRBJ2-3; D might be TRBD2 (6 bases). The CDR3 region has the DNA TGTGCCAGCAGCGGGGGAGGTCCCGCAGATACGCAGTATTTT. Its translation: CASSGGGPADTQYF.